A selection of T cell receptor beta chains follows, all from one sample in a study of T cell repertoires in cytomegalovirus infection. TCRdb re-derived calls from the reads in MiXCR, one entry per CDR3 protein. The sample lists hundreds of thousands of distinct CDR3 sequences, around 30% seen once, with 18% in the top ten. For these receptors, no antigen is known. Sequenced material: cultured PBMCs, taken from culture after CMV antigen stimulation. Receptors originate from a human donor in good health (CMV status not recorded). Some clones in this sample may be carry-over from other donors' samples. The CDR3 runs from the conserved cysteine through the conserved F or W. A D gene is named only where the DNA matches it firmly. Not every row has a clone size; where given, it reads once, few, many or a size class.

j_call clone_size v_call d_call cdr3_nt cdr3_aa
TRBJ2-5 few TRBV7-6 TRBD2 TGTGCCAGCAGGGGGACTAGCGAAGAGACCCAGTACTTC CASRGTSEETQYF
TRBJ2-7 once TRBV29-1 . TGCAGCGTTGAAGACAGCGAGCAGTACTTC CSVEDSEQYF
TRBJ1-2 . TRBV10-3 TRBD1 TGTGCCATCAGGAGACAGGGGGAGGCCTATGGCTACACCTTC CAIRRQGEAYGYTF
TRBJ2-1 . TRBV5-3 TRBD2 TGTGCCAGCAGAACATCCAGCGGGAGCAATGAGCAGTTCTTC CASRTSSGSNEQFF
TRBJ2-3 . TRBV7-8 . TGTGCCAGCAGCTTAGTAGGTAGCGTCAGCACAGATACGCAGTATTTT CASSLVGSVSTDTQYF
TRBJ1-1 . TRBV6-6 . TGTGCCAGCAGTTACTCAACGTCGAACACTGAAGCTTTCTTT CASSYSTSNTEAFF
TRBJ1-5 . TRBV2 TRBD1 TGTGCCAGCAGTGTGGGACAGGCCAATCAGCCCCAGCATTTT CASSVGQANQPQHF
TRBJ2-1 . TRBV2 TRBD2 TGTGCCAGCAGTGCCCGACTAGCGGGGGGCAATGAGCAGTTCTTC CASSARLAGGNEQFF
TRBJ1-6 . TRBV25-1 . TGTGCCAGCAGTGAACTTTATAATTCACCCCTCCACTTT CASSELYNSPLHF
TRBJ2-7 few TRBV7-6 . TGTGCCAGCAGCCCTGAGGACTCCTACGAGCAGTACTTC CASSPEDSYEQYF
TRBJ1-5 . TRBV6-6 TRBD1 TGTGCCAGCAGTTACTCTTCCGGGACAGGGGTTTTTCAGCCCCAGCATTTT CASSYSSGTGVFQPQHF
TRBJ1-3 few TRBV10-3 . TGTGCCATCAGTGAGGCGCCTTGGTTCTCTGGAAACACCATATATTTT CAISEAPWFSGNTIYF
TRBJ1-1 . TRBV6-8 . TGTGCCAGCGTTGAGGGGGGGGACACTGAAGCTTTCTTT CASVEGGDTEAFF